These 8 T cell receptor beta chains came from one sample sequenced in a study of cytomegalovirus exposure and HLA in healthy donors (TCRdb year 2017). The receptor library was made with the immunoSEQ multiplex PCR assay. The multiplex PCR relied on a mix of 60 forward primers for TCR Vbeta segments and 13 reverse primers for TCR Jbeta segments. As stored in TCRdb, this immuneACCESS dataset retains in-frame rearrangements with V and J assigned. A fraction of the clones does not appear; measured against another copy, unresolved V genes explain less than half of the discrepancy, and the remainder lacks a known reason. This sample is represented by roughly 150,000 clones; about 74% of them were singletons. The ten largest clones capture roughly 2% of the sample. The sequenced material came from PBMCs. Receptors originate from a man younger than 40 in good health and CMV-seronegative.

Concerning this clone itself: Other DNA sequences of this sample code for an identical CDR3. This chain links TRBV5-4 with TRBJ1-2; 7 bases fit TRBD1. The trim removed 4 bases at V and 4 bases at J, leaving 7 bases unmatched. CDR3 size: 14 residues. Germline lookup yields CDR1 SGHNT and CDR2 YYREEE (reference sequence). CDR3 amino acids: CASSPRQGVYGYTF. DNA of the CDR3: TGTGCCAGCAGCCCCCGACAGGGAGTCTATGGCTACACCTTC.

The chain recombines TRBV2 with TRBJ2-3; 10 positions match TRBD2. Germline V CDR1 and CDR2: SNHLY, FYNNEI. This CDR3 is built from 16 residues. Losses at the gene ends were 1 base for V and 5 bases for J; bases not matched to a gene: 6. The CDR3, as DNA: TGTGCCAGCAGTGAAGTGTCTAGCGGGAGTCTAGATACGCAGTATTTT. This encodes CASSEVSSGSLDTQYF.

The V gene is TRBV9, the J gene TRBJ2-7; no definite D call. In germline, CDR1 is SGDLS, CDR2 YYNGEE. V shed 3 bases and J shed 3 bases, with 13 bases lying between them. This CDR3 has 14 residues. CDR3 amino acids: CASSARISSYEQYF. CDR3 in DNA: TGTGCCAGCAGCGCGCGGATAAGCAGCTACGAGCAGTACTTC. Full variable domain (outside the CDR3, taken from reference TRBV9 and TRBJ2-7): DSGVTQTPKHLITATGQRVTLRCSPRSGDLSVYWYQQSLDQGLQFLIQYYNGEERAKGNILERFSAQQFPDLHSELNLSSLELGDSALYFCASSARISSYEQYFGPGTRLTVT.

V and J are TRBV7-9 and TRBJ2-2, with a possible D match to TRBD2 (6 bases). Trimming left V 8 bases short and J 8 bases short, with 9 bases between. Germline V CDR1 and CDR2: SEHNR, FQNEAQ (reference sequence). The CDR3 spans 11 residues. This chain's CDR3 is CASRLVGELFF. CDR3 bases: TGTGCCAGCCGACTAGTTGGGGAGCTGTTTTTT.

The chain has TRBV19 and TRBJ2-3, with 9 bases identical to TRBD2. V was clipped by 4 bases and J by 2 bases; unmatched bases: 7. Germline-derived CDR1 and CDR2 are LNHDA and SQIVND (reference sequence). This CDR3 is 16 amino acids long. CDR3 loop: CASSTHSGRNTDTQYF. The CDR3 region has the DNA TGTGCCAGTAGTACCCATAGCGGGAGAAACACAGATACGCAGTATTTT. The variable domain in full, completed from reference TRBV19 and TRBJ2-3, reads DGGITQSPKYLFRKEGQNVTLSCEQNLNHDAMYWYRQDPGQGLRLIYYSQIVNDFQKGDIAEGYSVSREKKESFPLTVTSAQKNPTAFYLCASSTHSGRNTDTQYFGPGTRLTVL.

This clone was recorded a few times. The rearrangement joins TRBV2 to TRBJ1-4; 9 bases are a match to TRBD1. The CDR3 spans 14 residues. Germline assignment: CDR1 SNHLY and CDR2 FYNNEI. V was clipped by 7 bases and J by 6 bases; unmatched bases: 6. In DNA, the CDR3 is TGTGCCAGCACCCCAACAGGGGGCCATGAAAAACTGTTTTTT. This sequence encodes CASTPTGGHEKLFF.

The chain combines TRBV25-1 with TRBJ2-5; 10 nucleotides agree with TRBD2. Germline V gene sequence: CDR1 MGHDK, CDR2 SYGVNS. CDR3 size: 15 residues. V trimming: 6 bases; J trimming: 3 bases; junction bases outside the gene matches: 7. Here the CDR3 reads CASSLPSGREETQYF. The DNA of the CDR3 is TGTGCCAGCAGCCTGCCCAGCGGGAGGGAAGAGACCCAGTACTTC.

This clone was detected only a few times. This sample also contains other DNA sequences that code for the same CDR3. The chain uses TRBV23-1 and TRBJ2-7; 10 bases fit TRBD2. TRBV23-1 belongs to the ORF category, with a function that is uncertain. Trimming removed 4 bases from V and 0 bases from J; junction bases left unmatched: 3. This CDR3 spans 15 amino acids. CDR3 sequence reads: CASSPPSGSSYEQYF. The CDR3 DNA follows: TGCGCCAGCAGTCCGCCTAGCGGGAGCTCCTACGAGCAGTACTTC.